The 5 T cell receptor beta chains below all came from one sample that was sequenced in a study of shared clonotypes between healthy human individuals. The assay was immunoSEQ multiplex PCR, and TCRdb's table has in-frame clones only and misses some. The repertoire holds about 820,000 clones, more than 85% seen once, with 20% to 30% in the top ten. Naive CD8 cells were CD45RO-negative, positively selected for CCR7, excluding terminally differentiated effector memory CD45RA+ cells. Material: naive CD8+ T cells sorted from blood. These receptors were obtained from a man aged 25 to 45 in good health.

The chain has TRBV4-1 and TRBJ2-4, with D tentatively TRBD1 or TRBD2 (5 bases each). V was pared by 1 base and J by 0 bases, with 13 bases between. The germline gives CDR1 MGHRA, CDR2 YSYEKL. CDR3 length: 17 amino acids. Written as DNA, the CDR3 is TGCGCCAGCAGCCAAGGGGACGTAGTCATAGCCAAAAACATTCAGTACTTC. Its translation: CASSQGDVVIAKNIQYF.

This chain connects TRBV12-5 to TRBJ2-3; D is unresolved. The CDR3 covers 12 residues. Germline V gene lookup returns CDR1 LGHNT and CDR2 FRNRAP. V was cut by 2 bases and J by 6 bases, with 6 bases left in between. CDR3 sequence (DNA): TGTGCTAGTGGTTTGTCACCCGATACGCAGTATTTT. Residues: CASGLSPDTQYF.

V gene TRBV7-8 combines with J gene TRBJ2-1, with D uncertain. The length of the CDR3 is 13 residues. The V end lost 2 bases, the J end lost 5 bases, and 7 bases lay between the germline ends. Germline loops: CDR1 SGHVS, CDR2 FQNEAQ. CDR3 protein: CASSLSLDNEQFF. The CDR3 bases are TGTGCCAGCAGCTTATCCCTAGACAATGAGCAGTTCTTC.

The rearrangement uses TRBV25-1 and TRBJ2-1; D is uncertain. Germline CDR1 reads MGHDK; CDR2 reads SYGVNS. The V and J ends lost 8 bases and 8 bases respectively, with 13 bases between them. This CDR3 spans 12 amino acids. The CDR3 reads CASPKRVDEQFF. Here the CDR3 DNA reads TGTGCCAGCCCCAAAAGGGTCGATGAGCAGTTCTTC.

This clone was counted a single time. This rearrangement joins TRBV18 to TRBJ2-7; D is unclear. This CDR3 comprises 14 residues. Deletions cut 2 bases from V and 6 bases from J, with 14 bases between. The germline gives CDR1 KGHSH, CDR2 LQKENI. Written as DNA, the CDR3 is TGTGCCAGCTCACCAGTTTTAACCGTGGGCGAGCAGTACTTC. It codes for CASSPVLTVGEQYF.